Detailed here is one TCR beta chain. Its antigen is as yet unknown. This sample is part of a study of OX40 agonist ivuxolimab in advanced cancers. The V gene's germline CDR1 is SNHLY and CDR2 FYNNEI. This CDR3 has 11 amino acids. V was clipped by 11 bases and J by 12 bases, with 17 bases between them. Study-wide results and limits: Antigen specificity was not determined for the expanded peripheral T cells. Partial responders at 0.1-3.0 mg/kg showed near-lowest clonal expansion.

Systemic immunosuppression or a history of autoimmune disease excluded patients. Profiling relied on immunoSEQ multiplex PCR, and the TCRdb table lists in-frame clones only, not all of them. This sample has nearly 50,000 clones, with 80% to 95% found just once. This receptor was taken from an adult with an advanced solid tumor such as melanoma, head and neck, liver or kidney cancer. This rearrangement joins TRBV2 to TRBJ2-1, with D tentatively TRBD1 (6 bases). The sequenced sample was CD4+ or CD8+ T cells sorted from blood, obtained in a trial of the OX40 agonist ivuxolimab. CDR3 sequence (DNA): TGTGCCGATAGTGGGGGCAAGGGGCAGTTCTTC. This codes for CADSGGKGQFF.